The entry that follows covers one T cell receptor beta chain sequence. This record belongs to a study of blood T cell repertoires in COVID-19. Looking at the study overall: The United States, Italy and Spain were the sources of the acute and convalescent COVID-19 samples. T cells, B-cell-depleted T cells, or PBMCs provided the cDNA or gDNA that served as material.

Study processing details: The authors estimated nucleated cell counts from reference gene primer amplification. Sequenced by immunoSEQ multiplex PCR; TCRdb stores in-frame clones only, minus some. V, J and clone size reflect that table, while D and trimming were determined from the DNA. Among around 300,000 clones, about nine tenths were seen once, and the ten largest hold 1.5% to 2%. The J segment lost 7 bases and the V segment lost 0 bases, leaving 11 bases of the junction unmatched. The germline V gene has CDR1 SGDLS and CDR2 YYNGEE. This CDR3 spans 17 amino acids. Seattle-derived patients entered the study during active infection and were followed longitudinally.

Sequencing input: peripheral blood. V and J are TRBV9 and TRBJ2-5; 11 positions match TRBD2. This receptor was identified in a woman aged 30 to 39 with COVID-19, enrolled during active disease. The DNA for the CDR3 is TGTGCCAGCAGCGTAGACTCGTCTAGCGGGGGGTTTGGGACCCAGTACTTC. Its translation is CASSVDSSSGGFGTQYF.